The 7 T cell receptor beta chains in this list originate from one sample, sequenced in a study of blood T cell repertoires in COVID-19. Repertoires were generated with immunoSEQ multiplex PCR, while TCRdb's copy carries only in-frame clones and drops some. The sample has some 410,000 clones; 70% to 90% are singletons. The sample taken for sequencing was PBMCs or T cells enriched from blood (not recorded which). The origin of the receptors is a woman in her 30s with acute COVID-19.

V gene TRBV28 combines with J gene TRBJ2-2; TRBD2 matches 7 bases. CDR1 is MDHEN, CDR2 SYDVKM, per germline. The CDR3 has 15 amino acids. J was trimmed by 4 bases and V by 3 bases; bases with no gene match: 5. The CDR3 nucleotides are TGTGCCAGCAGTTTGGTGATAGCGGGCACCGGGGAGCTGTTTTTT. Amino acid sequence: CASSLVIAGTGELFF.

The CDR3 reads CASRLGAGKIGYGYTF. CDR3 in DNA: TGTGCAAGTCGCTTAGGGGCGGGAAAGATAGGCTATGGCTACACCTTC. V gene TRBV12-2 combines with J gene TRBJ1-2. TRBV12-2 is a documented pseudogene. The CDR3 spans 16 residues.

Points on this clone: The sample holds other DNA sequences that translate to the same CDR3. The chain couples TRBV2 to TRBJ1-5; D might be TRBD1 (6 bases). The germline V gene encodes CDR1 SNHLY and CDR2 FYNNEI. The CDR3 totals 13 residues. V dropped 4 bases and J dropped 5 bases, with 9 bases sitting between them. The chain's CDR3 is CASSGQGHQPQHF. In DNA, the CDR3 is TGTGCCAGCAGTGGGCAGGGGCATCAGCCCCAGCATTTT.

V and J are TRBV4-1 and TRBJ1-2; no firm D call. Germline V CDR1 and CDR2: MGHRA, YSYEKL. V was cut by 4 bases and J by 0 bases, with 15 bases left in between. CDR3 length equals 16 residues. CDR3 DNA sequence: TGCGCCAGCAGCCCAGCGGACGTCAAAGCTAACTATGGCTACACCTTC. Encoded protein: CASSPADVKANYGYTF.

The genes are TRBV19 and TRBJ1-2, with D possibly being TRBD1 (6 bases). The V end lost 6 bases, the J end lost 5 bases, and 19 bases lay between the germline ends. The length of the CDR3 is 15 residues. Germline CDR1 LNHDA, CDR2 SQIVND (reference sequence). The CDR3 loop reads CASRLLPGQAYGYTF. CDR3 sequence (DNA): TGTGCCAGTAGACTACTACCGGGACAAGCATATGGCTACACCTTC. Full variable domain (remainder filled in from reference TRBV19 and TRBJ1-2): DGGITQSPKYLFRKEGQNVTLSCEQNLNHDAMYWYRQDPGQGLRLIYYSQIVNDFQKGDIAEGYSVSREKKESFPLTVTSAQKNPTAFYLCASRLLPGQAYGYTFGSGTRLTVV.

The chain employs TRBV9 and TRBJ2-1; D call uncertain. Germline lookup yields CDR1 SGDLS and CDR2 YYNGEE. Trimming stripped 1 base from V and 0 bases from J, with 8 bases between. CDR3 size: 15 residues. The DNA of the CDR3 is TGTGCCAGCAGCGTAATGCCCAGCTCCTACAATGAGCAGTTCTTC. Amino acid sequence: CASSVMPSSYNEQFF.

The rearrangement uses TRBV2 and TRBJ1-1; 10 nucleotides match TRBD1. Germline V lookup: CDR1 SNHLY, CDR2 FYNNEI. This CDR3 has 15 amino acids. Unmatched junction bases numbered 10, after V lost 4 bases and J lost 8 bases. DNA for the CDR3: TGTGCCAGCAGTGGGGGGGACAGGGGTTTTGCCGAAGCTTTCTTT. This codes for CASSGGDRGFAEAFF.